Presented here are 10 T cell receptor beta chains from one specimen sequenced in a study of blood T cell repertoires in COVID-19. Measured with immunoSEQ multiplex PCR; TCRdb has only the in-frame clones, and not every one. The data show 120,000 to 150,000 clones, 85% to 90% seen once. Sequencing input: peripheral blood. These TCRs come from a man in his late teens or twenties with COVID-19, enrolled during active disease.

About this clone: Other DNA sequences in the sample encode the same CDR3. The chain uses TRBV11-2 and TRBJ2-5, with D perhaps TRBD1 (5 bases). This CDR3 spans 13 amino acids. The V gene's germline CDR1 is SGHAT and CDR2 FQNNGV. Trimming removed 0 bases at V and 3 bases at J, with 5 bases between. The CDR3 protein is CASSLDREETQYF. CDR3 DNA: TGTGCCAGCAGCTTAGACAGGGAAGAGACCCAGTACTTC.

The rearrangement links TRBV7-7 to TRBJ2-5; 7 bases agree with TRBD2. Losses at the gene ends were 2 bases for V and 5 bases for J; bases not matched to a gene: 8. The CDR3 sequence is 15 residues long. Germline CDR1 is SSHAT and CDR2 is FNYEAQ (reference sequence). The CDR3, as DNA: TGTGCCAGCAGCTTATATGCCGGGACTACGGAGACCCAGTACTTC. This codes for CASSLYAGTTETQYF.

The rearrangement links TRBV25-1 to TRBJ2-7; 7 positions agree with TRBD1. V trimming: 6 bases; J trimming: 7 bases; junction bases outside the gene matches: 9. Germline V CDR1 and CDR2: MGHDK, SYGVNS. This CDR3 is 13 amino acids long. The CDR3 sequence: CASRRTGQVEQYF. In DNA form, the CDR3 reads TGTGCCAGCAGGAGGACAGGTCAAGTGGAGCAGTACTTC.

V gene TRBV28 combines with J gene TRBJ2-7, with a tentative D call TRBD1 (6 bases). V lost 3 bases and J lost 2, with 20 bases in between. From germline, CDR1 is MDHEN and CDR2 SYDVKM. This CDR3 contains 17 residues. CDR3 in amino acids: CASSFGIGTIVPYEQYF. The CDR3 DNA sequence: TGTGCCAGCAGTTTTGGTATCGGGACAATTGTCCCCTACGAGCAGTACTTC.

This chain connects TRBV12-3 or TRBV12-4 to TRBJ2-1; D not resolved. The CDR3 is 10 residues long. The ends were cut back, 7 bases at V and 9 bases at J, with 7 bases in the middle. The CDR3, as DNA: TGTGCCAGCACCCGAGGTGAGCAGTTCTTC. Translated, it gives CASTRGEQFF.

CDR3: CASSIRASSYNEQFF. CDR3 bases: TGTGCCAGTAGTATCCGCGCTAGCTCCTACAATGAGCAGTTCTTC. This rearrangement joins TRBV19 to TRBJ2-1; D is unresolved. V dropped 3 bases and J dropped 0 bases, with 9 bases sitting between them. Germline V gene sequence: CDR1 LNHDA, CDR2 SQIVND (reference sequence). The CDR3 length is 15 residues.

CDR3 residues: CASSELGTGDSYEQYF. Here the CDR3 DNA reads TGTGCCAGCAGTGAGCTAGGGACAGGGGATTCCTACGAGCAGTACTTC. The rearrangement joins TRBV25-1 to TRBJ2-7; 10 bases line up with TRBD1. The CDR3 sequence is 16 residues long. Germline loops: CDR1 MGHDK, CDR2 SYGVNS. J was trimmed by 1 base and V by 3 bases; bases with no gene match: 6.

V is TRBV2 and J is TRBJ2-5; possibly TRBD2 for D (5 bases). The CDR3 spans 13 residues. Germline-derived CDR1 and CDR2 are SNHLY and FYNNEI. V lost 7 bases to trimming and J lost 4 bases, with 13 bases between them. This CDR3 reads CASTRDRGETQYF. DNA for the CDR3: TGTGCCAGCACCCGGGATAGAGGAGAGACCCAGTACTTC.

The chain recombines TRBV18 with TRBJ2-6; the match to TRBD1 covers 7 bases. The junction had 4 bases not matched to a gene; V was cut back by 2 bases and J by 0 bases. Germline CDR1 is KGHSH and CDR2 is LQKENI. This CDR3 has 17 residues. The DNA of the CDR3 is TGTGCCAGCTCACCAGGACAGGCGATCTCTGGGGCCAACGTCCTGACTTTC. Translating gives CASSPGQAISGANVLTF.

The J gene is TRBJ2-6, the V gene TRBV10-3; tentative D call: TRBD2 (7 bases). This CDR3 is built from 17 residues. The V end lost 8 bases, the J end lost 3 bases, and 20 bases lay between the germline ends. Germline CDR1 ENHRY, CDR2 SYGVKD. The CDR3 here is CAIATGGGLSGANVLTF. The CDR3 nucleotides read TGTGCCATCGCCACGGGGGGCGGGTTAAGTGGGGCCAACGTCCTGACTTTC.